These 20 T cell receptor beta chains originate from one sample sequenced in a study of blood T cell repertoires in COVID-19. Produced via immunoSEQ multiplex PCR; TCRdb's table is partial and in-frame only. The data contain 200,000 to 250,000 clones, 70% to 90% of them singletons. Sequencing was carried out using peripheral blood. These receptor sequences come from a man aged 40-49 years with acute or convalescent COVID-19.

This chain links TRBV5-1 with TRBJ1-3; no definite D call. The CDR3 spans 16 residues. The V and J ends lost 0 bases and 0 bases respectively, with 10 bases between them. Germline loops: CDR1 SGHRS, CDR2 YFSETQ. The CDR3 sequence is CASSLGGGSSGNTIYF. CDR3 coding DNA: TGCGCCAGCAGCTTGGGGGGAGGCAGCTCTGGAAACACCATATATTTT.

This clone appeared a few times. The J gene is TRBJ2-3, the V gene TRBV30, with TRBD1 identical over 8 bases. Unmatched junction bases numbered 9, after V lost 0 bases and J lost 4 bases. The CDR3 extends over 16 amino acids. Germline V gene data show CDR1 as GTSNPN and CDR2 as SVGIG (reference sequence). The CDR3 DNA sequence: TGTGCCTGGAGTGTAATGAGACAGGGGTACCCAGATACGCAGTATTTT. Protein: CAWSVMRQGYPDTQYF. Full variable domain (outside the CDR3, taken from reference TRBV30 and TRBJ2-3): SQTIHQWPATLVQPVGSPLSLECTVEGTSNPNLYWYRQAAGRGLQLLFYSVGIGQISSEVPQNLSASRPQDRQFILSSKKLLLSDSGFYLCAWSVMRQGYPDTQYFGPGTRLTVL.

CDR3 protein: CASSPQRGPGQPNYGYTF. The CDR3 nucleotides read TGCGCCAGCAGTCCCCAGAGGGGGCCAGGCCAACCTAACTATGGCTACACCTTC. The chain has TRBV23-1 and TRBJ1-2; TRBD1 matches 7 bases. TRBV23-1 is an open reading frame whose function is uncertain. The CDR3 runs to 18 residues. V shed 4 bases, J shed 0 bases, and the junction held 14 bases outside the gene matches.

The chain recombines TRBV7-3 with TRBJ2-2; D gene ambiguous. Germline CDR1 is SGHTA and CDR2 is FQGTGA. Trimming shortened V by 5 bases and J by 1 base, and 8 bases separated the two germline ends. The CDR3 runs 14 residues. CDR3 amino acids: CASSPRKNTGELFF. Here the CDR3 DNA reads TGTGCCAGCAGCCCCAGGAAGAACACCGGGGAGCTGTTTTTT.

The gene calls are TRBV6-5 and TRBJ1-1; D not resolved. The V gene lost 3 bases and the J gene lost 1 base, with 6 bases spanning the gap. The CDR3 totals 13 residues. CDR1 is MNHEY, CDR2 SVGAGI, per germline. As DNA, the CDR3 is TGTGCCAGCAGTTATACGGGGAACACTGAAGCTTTCTTT. Amino acid sequence: CASSYTGNTEAFF.

The genes are TRBV20-1 and TRBJ1-5; a possible D gene is TRBD1 (6 bases). V dropped 3 bases and J dropped 3 bases, with 18 bases sitting between them. The CDR3 extends over 16 amino acids. Germline V lookup: CDR1 DFQATT, CDR2 SNEGSKA (reference sequence). DNA of the CDR3: TGCAGTGCTAGTGGAGGGCAGGGGCTTGTCAATCAGCCCCAGCATTTT. Protein sequence: CSASGGQGLVNQPQHF.

This sequence joins TRBV28 and TRBJ1-6; D possibly corresponds to TRBD1 (5 bases). The germline CDR1 and CDR2 sequences are MDHEN and SYDVKM. V was cut by 6 bases and J by 7 bases, with 13 bases left in between. This CDR3 is built from 14 residues. The CDR3 loop reads CASRSGGLNSPLHF. The CDR3 DNA reads TGTGCCAGCAGGTCTGGGGGGTTAAATTCACCCCTCCACTTT.

This sequence joins TRBV6-5 and TRBJ2-4; D might be TRBD2 (7 bases). This CDR3 has 14 residues. Trimming cost V 5 bases and J 2 bases, with 10 bases left between them. The germline gives CDR1 MNHEY, CDR2 SVGAGI. This CDR3 is CASSRGGSKNIQYF. The CDR3 DNA sequence: TGTGCCAGCAGTAGGGGGGGCTCCAAAAACATTCAGTACTTC.

The chain recombines TRBV13 with TRBJ2-5, with 8 bases fitting TRBD1. The CDR3 runs to 14 residues. The germline V gene has CDR1 PRHDT and CDR2 FYEKMQ (reference sequence). V lost 5 bases and J lost 4; bases outside the gene matches: 6. The CDR3 sequence: CASSARTGIETQYF. The CDR3 DNA reads TGTGCCAGCAGCGCCCGGACAGGGATAGAGACCCAGTACTTC.

The gene calls are TRBV7-6 and TRBJ1-3; no firm D call. Trimming took off 5 bases at V and 1 base at J, with 18 bases between the two ends. Germline V gene sequence: CDR1 SGHVS, CDR2 FNYEAQ. The CDR3 has 17 amino acids. In DNA, the CDR3 is TGTGCCAGCAGCCCCACCAACGCCCGGGTTTCTGGAAACACCATATATTTT. Amino acid sequence: CASSPTNARVSGNTIYF. The full variable domain, its missing parts supplied by reference TRBV7-6 and TRBJ1-3, is GAGVSQSPRYKVTKRGQDVALRCDPISGHVSLYWYRQALGQGPEFLTYFNYEAQQDKSGLPNDRFSAERPEGSISTLTIQRTEQRDSAMYRCASSPTNARVSGNTIYFGEGSWLTVV.

The V and J genes are TRBV11-3 and TRBJ1-6, with 9 bases fitting TRBD1. Germline V gene lookup returns CDR1 SGHNT and CDR2 YENEEA. This CDR3 comprises 14 residues. V dropped 3 bases and J dropped 9; count of bases not matched to a gene: 3. CDR3 sequence reads: CASSLGTGSSPLHF. For the CDR3, the DNA is TGTGCCAGCAGCTTGGGGACAGGGAGTTCACCCCTCCACTTT. Looking up the rest from reference TRBV11-3 and TRBJ1-6 gives the full variable domain: EAGVVQSPRYKIIEKKQPVAFWCNPISGHNTLYWYLQNLGQGPELLIRYENEEAVDDSQLPKDRFSAERLKGVDSTLKIQPAELGDSAVYLCASSLGTGSSPLHFGNGTRLTVT.

The V call is TRBV30, the J call TRBJ2-5, with 16 bases matching TRBD2. Germline lookup yields CDR1 GTSNPN and CDR2 SVGIG (reference sequence). The CDR3 totals 16 residues. The J segment lost 5 bases and the V segment lost 4 bases, leaving 7 bases of the junction unmatched. Here the CDR3 DNA reads TGTGCCTGGACCTACGGGACTAGCGGGGGGGGCGAGACCCAGTACTTC. This gives the protein CAWTYGTSGGGETQYF.

The chain employs TRBV30 and TRBJ1-2, with TRBD1 identical over 7 bases. Per germline, CDR1 GTSNPN and CDR2 SVGIG (reference sequence). This CDR3 is 13 amino acids long. The V segment lost 3 bases and the J segment 5 bases; nucleotides outside the gene matches: 6. The CDR3 spells CAWSRDRPYGYTF. CDR3 in DNA: TGTGCCTGGAGCCGGGACAGACCATATGGCTACACCTTC. Complete variable domain (other parts from reference TRBV30 and TRBJ1-2): SQTIHQWPATLVQPVGSPLSLECTVEGTSNPNLYWYRQAAGRGLQLLFYSVGIGQISSEVPQNLSASRPQDRQFILSSKKLLLSDSGFYLCAWSRDRPYGYTFGSGTRLTVV.

V and J are TRBV9 and TRBJ2-7, with TRBD1 identical over 9 bases. V dropped 2 bases and J dropped 4; count of bases not matched to a gene: 4. The CDR3 is 14 amino acids. Germline CDR1 is SGDLS and CDR2 is YYNGEE. This CDR3 reads CASSVGTGNYEQYF. As DNA, the CDR3 is TGTGCCAGCAGCGTCGGGACAGGGAATTACGAGCAGTACTTC.

The V call is TRBV10-2, the J call TRBJ2-4; TRBD1 matches at 8 bases. The V and J ends lost 4 bases and 7 bases, in that order; junction bases with no gene match: 9. The CDR3 extends over 15 amino acids. The germline V gene has CDR1 WSHSY and CDR2 SAAADI. CDR3 sequence reads: CASSGPGQGQNIQYF. The CDR3 bases are TGCGCCAGCAGTGGCCCAGGACAGGGCCAGAACATTCAGTACTTC.

The CDR3: CASSLIGGQQRSEAFF. The CDR3, as DNA: TGTGCCAGCAGCTTAATTGGGGGACAGCAAAGGTCTGAAGCTTTCTTT. J is TRBJ1-1 and V is TRBV7-3; 7 bases agree with TRBD1. There are 16 residues in the CDR3. The germline V gene has CDR1 SGHTA and CDR2 FQGTGA. The V segment lost 1 base and the J segment 6 bases; nucleotides outside the gene matches: 11.

The table lists this clone with a count of one. The rearrangement uses TRBV5-6 and TRBJ1-4; TRBD1 might be the D (5 bases). The V end lost 3 bases, the J end lost 0 bases, and 12 bases lay between the germline ends. The CDR3 is 16 amino acids. The germline V gene encodes CDR1 SGHDT and CDR2 YYEEEE. CDR3 bases: TGTGCCAGCAGCTCCGGCGACAGCGCAACTAATGAAAAACTGTTTTTT. Its protein is CASSSGDSATNEKLFF. Combining the CDR3 with reference TRBV5-6 and TRBJ1-4 gives the whole variable domain DAGVTQSPTHLIKTRGQQVTLRCSPKSGHDTVSWYQQALGQGPQFIFQYYEEEERQRGNFPDRFSGHQFPNYSSELNVNALLLGDSALYLCASSSGDSATNEKLFFGSGTQLSVL.

In the case of this clone: The same CDR3 can be traced to other DNA sequences in this sample. The CDR3 DNA reads as TGTGCCAGCAGCGTAGGGCTGCAAGAGACCCAGTACTTC. Its protein is CASSVGLQETQYF. The chain employs TRBV9 and TRBJ2-5; unclear D gene. The CDR3 sequence is 13 residues long. Trimming cost V 0 bases and J 2 bases, with 5 bases left between them. Per germline, CDR1 SGDLS and CDR2 YYNGEE.

The rearrangement links TRBV5-4 to TRBJ2-2; D perhaps matches TRBD2 (6 bases). The CDR3 runs 17 residues. Trimming took 0 bases from V and 6 from J, leaving 18 bases between them. The germline gives CDR1 SGHNT, CDR2 YYREEE (reference sequence). CDR3 in amino acids: CASSLGGWRGASGELFF. The CDR3 nucleotides are TGTGCCAGCAGCTTGGGGGGGTGGCGCGGGGCATCCGGGGAGCTGTTTTTT.

V is TRBV5-6 and J is TRBJ2-5; 7 bases agree with TRBD1. V was pared by 2 bases and J by 2 bases, with 3 bases of the junction left unmatched. Germline V lookup: CDR1 SGHDT, CDR2 YYEEEE. The CDR3 extends over 14 amino acids. For the CDR3, the DNA is TGTGCCAGCAGCTTTGCAGGGGGACAAGAGACCCAGTACTTC. Translated, it gives CASSFAGGQETQYF.